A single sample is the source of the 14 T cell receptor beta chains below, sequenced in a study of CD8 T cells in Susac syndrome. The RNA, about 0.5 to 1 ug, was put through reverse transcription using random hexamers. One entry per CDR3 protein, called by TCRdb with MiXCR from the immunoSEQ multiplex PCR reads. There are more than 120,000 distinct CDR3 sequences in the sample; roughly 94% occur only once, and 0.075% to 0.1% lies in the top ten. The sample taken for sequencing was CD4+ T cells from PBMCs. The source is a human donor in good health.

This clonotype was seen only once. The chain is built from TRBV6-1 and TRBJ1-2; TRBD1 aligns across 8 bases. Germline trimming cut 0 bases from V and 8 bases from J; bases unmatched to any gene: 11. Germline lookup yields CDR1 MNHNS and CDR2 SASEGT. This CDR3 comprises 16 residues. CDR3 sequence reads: CASSEAGGRGPWGYTF. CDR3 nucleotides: TGTGCCAGCAGTGAAGCTGGCGGCAGGGGGCCGTGGGGCTACACCTTC.

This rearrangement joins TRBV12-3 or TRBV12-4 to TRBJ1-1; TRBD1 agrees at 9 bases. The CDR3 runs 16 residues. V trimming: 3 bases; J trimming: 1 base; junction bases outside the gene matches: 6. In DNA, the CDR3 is TGTGCCAGCAGTTTCGGACAGGGACAGGGGAACACTGAAGCTTTCTTT. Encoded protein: CASSFGQGQGNTEAFF.

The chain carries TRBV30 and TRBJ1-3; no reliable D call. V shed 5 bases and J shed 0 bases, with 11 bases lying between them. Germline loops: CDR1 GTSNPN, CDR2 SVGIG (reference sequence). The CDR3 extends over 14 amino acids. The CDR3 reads CAWGGGFSGNTIYF. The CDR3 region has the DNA TGTGCCTGGGGTGGAGGGTTCTCTGGAAACACCATATATTTT.

CDR3 amino acids: CASRGQRNTDTQYF. CDR3 DNA: TGTGCCAGCAGAGGACAGAGAAACACAGATACGCAGTATTTT. The chain recombines TRBV28 with TRBJ2-3, with a tentative D call TRBD1 (6 bases). CDR1 MDHEN and CDR2 SYDVKM come from the germline V gene. The CDR3 extends over 14 amino acids. Trimming left V 6 bases short and J 2 bases short, with 12 bases between.

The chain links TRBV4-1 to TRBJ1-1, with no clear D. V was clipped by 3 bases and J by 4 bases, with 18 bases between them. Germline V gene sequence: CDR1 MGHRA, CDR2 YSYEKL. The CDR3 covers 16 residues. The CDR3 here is CASSQGGLRRSTEAFF. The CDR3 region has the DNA TGCGCCAGCAGCCAGGGAGGACTCCGGAGGAGCACTGAAGCTTTCTTT.

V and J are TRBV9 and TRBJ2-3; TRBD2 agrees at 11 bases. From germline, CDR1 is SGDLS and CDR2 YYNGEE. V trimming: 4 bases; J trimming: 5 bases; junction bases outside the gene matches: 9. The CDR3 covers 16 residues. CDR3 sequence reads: CASSTYRGLAGDTQYF. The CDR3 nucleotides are TGTGCCAGCAGCACCTACCGAGGACTAGCGGGAGATACGCAGTATTTT.

CDR3 amino acids: CATSIGQGYGYTF. The DNA for the CDR3 is TGTGCCACCAGCATAGGACAGGGGTATGGCTACACCTTC. This chain uses TRBV15 with TRBJ1-2; 9 bases are shared with TRBD1. The junction had 2 bases not matched to a gene; V was cut back by 4 bases and J by 5 bases. The CDR3 loop spans 13 amino acids. The germline CDR1 and CDR2 sequences are LNHNV and YYDKDF (reference sequence).

The CDR3 sequence: CASSVGGDTYEQYF. The CDR3 nucleotides read TGTGCCAGCAGCGTAGGGGGGGACACCTACGAGCAGTACTTC. The chain joins TRBV9 to TRBJ2-7; either TRBD1 or TRBD2 may supply D (6 bases each). The CDR3 is 14 amino acids. CDR1 is SGDLS, CDR2 YYNGEE, per germline. V was cut by 0 bases and J by 2 bases, with 9 bases left in between.

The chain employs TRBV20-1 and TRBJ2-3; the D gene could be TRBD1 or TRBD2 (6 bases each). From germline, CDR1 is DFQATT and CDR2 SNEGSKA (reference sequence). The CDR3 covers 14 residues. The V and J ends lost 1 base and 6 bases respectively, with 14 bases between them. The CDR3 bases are TGCAGTGCTAGAGCGGCGGGAAGGGGGGATACGCAGTATTTT. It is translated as CSARAAGRGDTQYF.

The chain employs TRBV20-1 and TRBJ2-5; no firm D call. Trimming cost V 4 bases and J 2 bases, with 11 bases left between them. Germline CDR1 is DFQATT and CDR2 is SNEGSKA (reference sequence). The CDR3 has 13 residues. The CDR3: CSAIDINQETQYF. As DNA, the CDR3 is TGCAGTGCTATTGACATAAATCAAGAGACCCAGTACTTC.

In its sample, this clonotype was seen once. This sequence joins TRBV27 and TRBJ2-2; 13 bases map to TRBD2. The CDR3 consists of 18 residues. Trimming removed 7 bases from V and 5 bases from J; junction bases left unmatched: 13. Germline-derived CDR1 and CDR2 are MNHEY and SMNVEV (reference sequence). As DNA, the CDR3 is TGTGCCAGCACCCCCTTACTAGCGGGAGGGCCGAGAACCGGGGAGCTGTTTTTT. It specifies CASTPLLAGGPRTGELFF.

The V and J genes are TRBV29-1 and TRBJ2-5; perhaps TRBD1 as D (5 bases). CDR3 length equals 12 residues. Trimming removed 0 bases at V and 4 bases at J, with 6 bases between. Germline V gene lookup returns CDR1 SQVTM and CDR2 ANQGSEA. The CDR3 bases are TGCAGCGTTGAAGAGACAGTAGAGACCCAGTACTTC. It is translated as CSVEETVETQYF.

CDR3 bases: TGTGCCAGCATCCCAGGGATTGTTGGGCTGAACACTGAAGCTTTCTTT. This encodes CASIPGIVGLNTEAFF. This sequence joins TRBV2 and TRBJ1-1, with TRBD1 as a possible D gene (5 bases). Germline CDR1 SNHLY, CDR2 FYNNEI. V dropped 7 bases and J dropped 0 bases, with 18 bases sitting between them. This CDR3 has 16 residues.

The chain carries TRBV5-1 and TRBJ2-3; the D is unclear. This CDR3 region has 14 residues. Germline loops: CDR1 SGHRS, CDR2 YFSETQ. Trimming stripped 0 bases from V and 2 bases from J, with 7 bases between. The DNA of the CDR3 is TGCGCCAGCAGCTTGGAGCCTCCCACAGATACGCAGTATTTT. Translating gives CASSLEPPTDTQYF.